This note documents a single T cell receptor beta chain sequence. No antigen is known for it. This record comes from a study of cytomegalovirus exposure and HLA in healthy donors. On the study more broadly: Approximately 80 million unique TCRs from HLA-typed donors were held in an early data release.

The PCR ran on 60 Vbeta and 13 Jbeta primers. Sequenced by immunoSEQ multiplex PCR; TCRdb stores in-frame clones only, minus some. The sample holds around 94,000 clones; roughly three quarters are singletons and the top ten take roughly 5%. Study-level points and caveats: A few CMV-associated chains proved CMV antigen-specific in vitro.

Sample: PBMCs. This receptor was identified in a woman aged 40 to 50 in good health and CMV-seronegative.

This CDR3 is CASSRRSGTLIYGYTF. CDR3 bases: TGTGCCAGCAGCCGCAGATCCGGGACTCTCATCTATGGCTACACCTTC. The chain joins TRBV5-6 to TRBJ1-2, with D possibly matching TRBD1 (5 bases). The CDR3 has 16 amino acids. From germline, CDR1 is SGHDT and CDR2 YYEEEE. Trimming stripped 4 bases from V and 4 bases from J, with 20 bases between. Looking up the rest from reference TRBV5-6 and TRBJ1-2 gives the full variable domain: DAGVTQSPTHLIKTRGQQVTLRCSPKSGHDTVSWYQQALGQGPQFIFQYYEEEERQRGNFPDRFSGHQFPNYSSELNVNALLLGDSALYLCASSRRSGTLIYGYTFGSGTRLTVV.